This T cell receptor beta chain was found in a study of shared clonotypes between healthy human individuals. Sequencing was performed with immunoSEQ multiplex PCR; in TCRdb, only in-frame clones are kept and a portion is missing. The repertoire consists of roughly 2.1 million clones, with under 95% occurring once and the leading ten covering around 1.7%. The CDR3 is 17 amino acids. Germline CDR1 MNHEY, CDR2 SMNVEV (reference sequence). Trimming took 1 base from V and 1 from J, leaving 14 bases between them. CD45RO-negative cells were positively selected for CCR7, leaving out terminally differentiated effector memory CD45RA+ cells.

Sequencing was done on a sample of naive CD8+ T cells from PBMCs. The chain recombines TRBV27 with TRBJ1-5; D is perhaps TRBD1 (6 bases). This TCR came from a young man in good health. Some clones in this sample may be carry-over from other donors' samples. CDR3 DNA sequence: TGTGCCAGCAGTTTATACGCAGGGGTTAGGAGCAATCAGCCCCAGCATTTT. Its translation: CASSLYAGVRSNQPQHF.